The present entry profiles one TCR beta chain with its context. This sample was taken from a study of blood T cell repertoires in COVID-19. Study background: Collection of acute and convalescent COVID-19 samples took place in the United States, Italy and Spain. T cells, B-cell-depleted T cells, or PBMCs supplied cDNA or gDNA.

V lost 5 bases and J 2 bases, leaving 10 bases between the germline ends. Germline V gives CDR1 MNHNY, CDR2 SVGAGI (reference sequence). The CDR3 is 14 amino acids. Under the authors' procedure: Amplification of reference gene primers was used by the study to estimate nucleated cell counts. TCRdb's copy holds only in-frame clones and misses some; the assay was immunoSEQ multiplex PCR. V, J and clone size are those of that table, while D and trimming were read from the DNA. The sample yields fewer than 200,000 clones, approximately 90% seen once. The chain is built from TRBV6-6 and TRBJ1-3; TRBD1 might be the D (6 bases). This clonotype was obtained from a man aged 35 to 55 with active or convalescent COVID-19. Sequencing was performed on peripheral blood. The CDR3 sequence is CASSSRDTGNTIYF. In DNA form, the CDR3 reads TGTGCCAGCAGTAGCCGGGACACTGGAAACACCATATATTTT.